A single sample gave rise to the 28 T cell receptor beta chains below, sequenced in a study of early stage breast cancer tumors (dated by TCRdb to 2016 to 2017). The library came from the immunoSEQ multiplex PCR assay. TCRdb stores this immuneACCESS table with in-frame sequences only. Part of the clones is absent; in the studies checked, under half of the shortfall reflects unresolved V genes, and no reason is known for the rest. The sample table records around 14,000 clones; 70% to 85% of these occur just once. Less than 5.5% of the sample is taken by the ten largest. Sequences were obtained from normal breast tissue next to the tumor. These TCRs come from a person aged 30-39 years with breast cancer.

The chain joins TRBV19 to TRBJ1-1; possible D gene TRBD1, 6 bases. The CDR3 is made up of 14 amino acids. The V end lost 1 base, the J end lost 5 bases, and 11 bases lay between the germline ends. Germline CDR1 reads LNHDA; CDR2 reads SQIVND (reference sequence). DNA for the CDR3: TGTGCCAGTAGTATAGGGGGGGGGCCGACTGAAGCTTTCTTT. Amino acid sequence: CASSIGGGPTEAFF.

The chain carries TRBV5-1 and TRBJ2-1; 11 bases fit TRBD2. Trimming took 7 bases from V and 1 from J; bases not matched to a gene: 4. The CDR3 loop spans 15 amino acids. Germline V lookup: CDR1 SGHRS, CDR2 YFSETQ. CDR3 nucleotide sequence: TGCGCCAGCGGCGTAGCGGGAGGGTCCTACAATGAGCAGTTCTTC. The encoded protein is CASGVAGGSYNEQFF.

CDR3 sequence (DNA): TGTGCCAGCAGCTTAGTCGGCCAGGGTGGCAATCAGCCCCAGCATTTT. It translates to CASSLVGQGGNQPQHF. This chain joins TRBV7-2 and TRBJ1-5; TRBD1 might be the D (5 bases). The CDR3 sequence is 16 residues long. V was trimmed by 1 base and J by 2 bases, leaving 12 bases between them. Germline V gene lookup returns CDR1 SGHTA and CDR2 FQGNSA.

The V and J genes are TRBV13 and TRBJ1-1; D uncertain. This CDR3 spans 13 amino acids. Trimming took off 3 bases at V and 0 bases at J, with 5 bases between the two ends. Germline V gives CDR1 PRHDT, CDR2 FYEKMQ (reference sequence). The chain's CDR3 is CASSLDLNTEAFF. The DNA for the CDR3 is TGTGCCAGCAGCTTGGACTTGAACACTGAAGCTTTCTTT.

The chain uses TRBV30 and TRBJ2-1; D tentatively fits TRBD1 or TRBD2 (5 bases each). Trimming took off 3 bases at V and 6 bases at J, with 18 bases between the two ends. Germline-derived CDR1 and CDR2 are GTSNPN and SVGIG (reference sequence). This CDR3 comprises 15 residues. The DNA for the CDR3 is TGTGCCTGGAGCCCGGGTGGGGGACGGGGCAATGAGCAGTTCTTC. It yields the protein CAWSPGGGRGNEQFF. The full variable domain, in which reference TRBV30 and TRBJ2-1 provide the parts outside the CDR3, is SQTIHQWPATLVQPVGSPLSLECTVEGTSNPNLYWYRQAAGRGLQLLFYSVGIGQISSEVPQNLSASRPQDRQFILSSKKLLLSDSGFYLCAWSPGGGRGNEQFFGPGTRLTVL.

The chain combines TRBV5-6 with TRBJ1-3, with a weak D call TRBD1 (5 bases). V was clipped by 0 bases and J by 4 bases, with 5 bases between them. In germline, CDR1 is SGHDT, CDR2 YYEEEE. The CDR3 has 13 residues. DNA for the CDR3: TGTGCCAGCAGCTTGGACAGGGGAAACACCATATATTTT. Translation: CASSLDRGNTIYF.

The gene calls are TRBV10-3 and TRBJ2-3; D could derive from TRBD1 or TRBD2 (5 bases each). This CDR3 contains 14 residues. V gave up 7 bases and J gave up 5 bases, with 16 bases separating them. The germline CDR1 and CDR2 sequences are ENHRY and SYGVKD. The CDR3 reads CAINGAGGEDTQYF. The DNA of the CDR3 is TGTGCCATCAACGGGGCTGGGGGAGAAGATACGCAGTATTTT.

The rearrangement uses TRBV5-1 and TRBJ1-4; D is possibly TRBD1 (5 bases). Trimming removed 3 bases from V and 5 bases from J, with 11 bases in between. This CDR3 has 14 amino acids. From germline, CDR1 is SGHRS and CDR2 YFSETQ. The CDR3 spells CASSSGTGNEKLFF. CDR3 bases: TGCGCCAGCAGCTCCGGGACGGGGAATGAAAAACTGTTTTTT.

This chain joins TRBV6-1 and TRBJ2-1, with D possibly being TRBD2 (6 bases). This CDR3 has 19 amino acids. V lost 2 bases to trimming and J lost 4 bases, with 24 bases between them. The germline CDR1 and CDR2 sequences are MNHNS and SASEGT. In DNA form, the CDR3 reads TGTGCCAGCAGTGAATTATCCGGAGCGGGCGTTCTAAGGTACAATGAGCAGTTCTTC. Its protein is CASSELSGAGVLRYNEQFF.

This clone was picked up one time. V is TRBV28 and J is TRBJ2-2; D may be TRBD1 (7 bases). CDR3 length equals 15 residues. V gave up 6 bases and J gave up 5 bases, with 16 bases separating them. Germline CDR1 is MDHEN and CDR2 is SYDVKM. This chain's CDR3 is CASSAGQSTTGELFF. CDR3 sequence (DNA): TGTGCCAGCAGCGCGGGACAGAGTACTACCGGGGAGCTGTTTTTT.

CDR3 in amino acids: CASSVGTRNEQYF. In nucleotides, the CDR3 is TGTGCCAGCAGCGTCGGGACACGAAACGAGCAGTACTTC. The gene calls are TRBV11-2 and TRBJ2-7, with D maybe TRBD1 (6 bases). This CDR3 is built from 13 residues. With 5 bases removed from V and 5 bases from J, the gap between germline ends came to 13 bases. Germline assignment: CDR1 SGHAT and CDR2 FQNNGV.

This clone has a single count. This sequence joins TRBV4-1 and TRBJ2-4, with unresolved D. The CDR3 runs to 15 residues. V lost 1 base and J lost 5, with 12 bases in between. Germline-derived CDR1 and CDR2 are MGHRA and YSYEKL. CDR3 protein: CASSQAGHSQNIQYF. In DNA form, the CDR3 reads TGCGCCAGCAGCCAAGCCGGCCATTCTCAAAACATTCAGTACTTC.

This chain joins TRBV6-6 and TRBJ1-4; D call uncertain. Trimming shortened V by 5 bases and J by 4 bases, and 8 bases separated the two germline ends. This CDR3 is 13 amino acids long. Germline CDR1 reads MNHNY; CDR2 reads SVGAGI (reference sequence). The CDR3 DNA reads as TGTGCCAGCAGTACTGGTAGTAATGAAAAACTGTTTTTT. It translates to CASSTGSNEKLFF.

The rearrangement joins TRBV7-3 to TRBJ2-3; D may be TRBD2 (5 bases). Per germline, CDR1 SGHTA and CDR2 FQGTGA. Deletions cut 2 bases from V and 1 base from J, with 13 bases between. This CDR3 is 16 amino acids long. DNA of the CDR3: TGTGCCAGCAGCTTAGGACCCGGGGTTGGCACAGATACGCAGTATTTT. As protein: CASSLGPGVGTDTQYF.

The V and J genes are TRBV4-2 and TRBJ2-7, with TRBD2 identical over 7 bases. CDR1 is LGHNA, CDR2 YNFKEQ, per germline. The V gene end was trimmed by 1 base and the J gene end by 4 bases; junction bases not matched to a gene: 7. The CDR3 runs 15 residues. The CDR3 is CASSQASLAVYEQYF. The CDR3 DNA reads as TGTGCCAGCAGCCAAGCGAGTCTAGCGGTGTACGAGCAGTACTTC.

This chain uses TRBV19 with TRBJ1-1, with D possibly being TRBD1 (5 bases). The germline gives CDR1 LNHDA, CDR2 SQIVND (reference sequence). The CDR3 is 14 amino acids. V was trimmed by 4 bases and J by 2 bases, leaving 11 bases between them. For the CDR3, the DNA is TGTGCCAGTAGTACCAGGGTGGCTAACACTGAAGCTTTCTTT. Translating it yields CASSTRVANTEAFF.

The chain is built from TRBV9 and TRBJ2-7; TRBD2 aligns across 10 bases. The CDR3 length is 15 residues. J gave up 6 bases and V 3 bases, and 9 bases lay outside the gene matches. Germline V gene lookup returns CDR1 SGDLS and CDR2 YYNGEE. The chain's CDR3 is CASSAGTSVRGEQYF. The DNA for the CDR3 is TGTGCCAGCAGCGCAGGGACTAGCGTCAGAGGCGAGCAGTACTTC.

The chain has TRBV27 and TRBJ1-5, with D perhaps matching TRBD1 (6 bases). Germline V lookup: CDR1 MNHEY, CDR2 SMNVEV (reference sequence). The V end lost 4 bases, the J end lost 0 bases, and 22 bases lay between the germline ends. The CDR3 runs to 19 residues. CDR3 amino acids: CASSSIIGGQINSNQPQHF. The CDR3 DNA is TGTGCCAGCAGTTCAATCATCGGGGGACAAATCAATAGCAATCAGCCCCAGCATTTT.

The genes are TRBV5-1 and TRBJ2-1; unclear D gene. The germline V gene has CDR1 SGHRS and CDR2 YFSETQ. This CDR3 is built from 12 residues. V was shortened by 4 bases and J by 8 bases, with 10 bases between the two germline ends. CDR3 sequence reads: CASSPRADEQFF. The CDR3 bases are TGCGCCAGCAGCCCAAGGGCGGATGAGCAGTTCTTC.

The chain combines TRBV27 with TRBJ2-2; 9 positions match TRBD2. The CDR3 sequence is 16 residues long. Germline V gives CDR1 MNHEY, CDR2 SMNVEV (reference sequence). V shed 6 bases, J shed 5 bases, and the junction held 10 bases outside the gene matches. CDR3 DNA sequence: TGTGCCAGCAGCTGGACTAGCGAGAGCGGGACCGGGGAGCTGTTTTTT. Translated: CASSWTSESGTGELFF.

This sequence joins TRBV7-9 and TRBJ1-2, with D tentatively TRBD1 (5 bases). V lost 2 bases to trimming and J lost 2 bases, with 15 bases between them. CDR1 SEHNR and CDR2 FQNEAQ come from the germline V gene (reference sequence). The CDR3 is made up of 16 amino acids. The DNA of the CDR3 is TGTGCCAGCAGCTTAAGCACGAGGCAGGGAAACTATGGCTACACCTTC. Residues: CASSLSTRQGNYGYTF.

The CDR3 DNA is TGTGCCAGCAGCTTAATGACGCAGGGGGCTGGAGAAAAACTGTTTTTT. Translated, it gives CASSLMTQGAGEKLFF. The chain is built from TRBV13 and TRBJ1-4, with TRBD1 matching 8 bases. CDR1 is PRHDT and CDR2 is FYEKMQ in the germline V gene (reference sequence). The CDR3 contains 16 residues. The J segment lost 8 bases and the V segment lost 2 bases, leaving 10 bases of the junction unmatched.

The chain combines TRBV5-5 with TRBJ1-2; 8 bases agree with TRBD1. The CDR3 is 14 residues long. Germline V CDR1 and CDR2: SGHKS, YYEKEE (reference sequence). Trimming cost V 3 bases and J 3 bases; bases outside gene matches: 4. CDR3 sequence (DNA): TGTGCCAGCAGCTGGGTGGACAGGGACTATGGCTACACCTTC. Translation gives CASSWVDRDYGYTF.

The V gene is TRBV19, the J gene TRBJ2-1, with D perhaps TRBD2 (7 bases). CDR3 size: 14 residues. V lost 5 bases to trimming and J lost 9 bases, with 17 bases between them. Germline V lookup: CDR1 LNHDA, CDR2 SQIVND (reference sequence). The CDR3, as DNA: TGTGCCAGTAGTCCACGACTAGGGGGGGGTGAGCAGTTCTTC. As protein: CASSPRLGGGEQFF.

The J gene is TRBJ1-5, the V gene TRBV9, with 8 bases that match TRBD1. The CDR3 runs to 15 residues. Germline trimming cut 4 bases from V and 5 bases from J; bases unmatched to any gene: 8. CDR1 is SGDLS and CDR2 is YYNGEE in the germline V gene. CDR3 protein: CASSPPDRDYQPQHF. The CDR3 coding sequence is TGTGCCAGCAGCCCCCCGGACAGGGACTATCAGCCCCAGCATTTT.

Here the CDR3 reads CASKERAGAYNEQFF. CDR3 nucleotides: TGTGCCAGTAAGGAAAGGGCAGGGGCCTACAATGAGCAGTTCTTC. The V and J genes are TRBV19 and TRBJ2-1; D might be TRBD1 (6 bases). The germline V and J ends were trimmed by 7 bases and 2 bases, with 15 bases remaining between them. Germline CDR1 LNHDA, CDR2 SQIVND (reference sequence). This CDR3 spans 15 amino acids.

V usage is TRBV10-1 and J usage is TRBJ2-3; 9 bases match TRBD2. V gave up 6 bases and J gave up 6 bases; unmatched junction bases: 13. Per germline, CDR1 WNHNN and CDR2 SYGVQD (reference sequence). This CDR3 has 16 amino acids. CDR3 sequence: CASSPGVAGDGDTQYF. The CDR3 DNA follows: TGCGCCAGCAGCCCCGGGGTAGCGGGAGACGGGGATACGCAGTATTTT.

The CDR3 region has the DNA TGTGCCAGCAGTGAGACAGGCAGCACAGATACGCAGTATTTT. It encodes CASSETGSTDTQYF. The rearrangement links TRBV2 to TRBJ2-3; possibly TRBD1 for D (6 bases). Germline CDR1 SNHLY, CDR2 FYNNEI. The ends were cut back, 3 bases at V and 0 bases at J, with 7 bases in the middle. This CDR3 is built from 14 residues.